A selection of T cell receptor beta chains follows, all from one sample in a study of radiotherapy plus CTLA-4 blockade in lung cancer. TCRdb's copy holds only in-frame clones and misses some; the assay was immunoSEQ multiplex PCR. The sample records approximately 73,000 clones, over 75% being singletons. The specimen comprised peripheral blood, sampled from a patient treated with radiotherapy plus ipilimumab. The source of these receptors is a human donor with non-small cell lung cancer that progressed on radiotherapy plus ipilimumab. The CDR3 runs from the conserved cysteine through the conserved F or W. D genes are given only for firm matches. Size is stated for part of the rows, as once, few or many counts, or as a class when the clone is expanded.

>-|TRBV30|TRBJ2-3|-
TGTGCCCGACAAGGCGGAGGGGGCATCACAGATACGCAGTATTTT
CARQGGGGITDTQYF
>-|TRBV5-8|TRBJ1-3|-
TGTGCCAGCAGCGTCATCTCTGGAAACACCATATATTTT
CASSVISGNTIYF
>-|TRBV19|TRBJ1-5|TRBD1
TGTGCCAGTAGTTTGGACAGGGTTCAGCCCCAGCATTTT
CASSLDRVQPQHF
>-|TRBV11-2|TRBJ1-5|TRBD1
TGTGCCAGCAGCGGGACAGGGGGTCAGCCCCAGCATTTT
CASSGTGGQPQHF
>-|TRBV2|TRBJ2-5|TRBD2
TGTGCCAGCAGAAAGGGACTAGCACAAGAGACCCAGTACTTC
CASRKGLAQETQYF
>few|TRBV9|TRBJ1-4|-
TGTGCCAGCAGCGTTGGAAGGACCCTGAATGAAAAACTGTTTTTT
CASSVGRTLNEKLFF
>-|TRBV11-3|TRBJ2-5|-
TGTGCCAGCAGCTTAGACATCGAAGAGACCCAGTACTTC
CASSLDIEETQYF
>-|TRBV2|TRBJ2-6|-
TGTGCCAGCAGGGAGGGTTACTCTGGGGCCAACGTCCTGACTTTC
CASREGYSGANVLTF
>-|TRBV5-6|TRBJ2-3|-
TGTGCCAGCAGCTTAGGTGGTTGGCCTAGCACAGATACGCAGTATTTT
CASSLGGWPSTDTQYF
>-|TRBV29-1|TRBJ2-2|-
TGCAGCGTTGACGCGGGTAACACCGGGGAGCTGTTTTTT
CSVDAGNTGELFF
>-|TRBV7-9|TRBJ2-1|TRBD2
TGTGCCAGCAGCTTACGACTAGCGGAACGAGGCGATGAGCAGTTCTTC
CASSLRLAERGDEQFF
>-|TRBV6-4|TRBJ2-3|TRBD1
TGTGCCAGCAGTGGGACAGGGGGCACAGATACGCAGTATTTT
CASSGTGGTDTQYF
>few|TRBV7-9|TRBJ1-2|-
TGTGCCAGCACGGTTACTCCGGGAACAAGGAGCGATGGCTACACCTTC
CASTVTPGTRSDGYTF
>-|TRBV5-6|TRBJ1-1|-
TGTGCCAGCAGCTTGGGACAGCCGGTGAACACTGAAGCTTTCTTT
CASSLGQPVNTEAFF
>once|TRBV6-5|TRBJ1-5|TRBD1
TGTGCCAGCAGGACAGGGGATCAGCCCCAGCATTTT
CASRTGDQPQHF
>-|TRBV27|TRBJ1-1|-
TGTGCCAGCAGTATCGTCAAGAACACTGAAGCTTTCTTT
CASSIVKNTEAFF
>-|TRBV7-3|TRBJ1-1|-
TGTGCCAGCAGCAACCAGGGTAGTCAGCGGGCTTTCTTT
CASSNQGSQRAFF
>-|TRBV6-1|TRBJ1-2|-
TGTGCCAGCAGTGAAGTTGAAGCCAGAAGATATGGCTACACCTTC
CASSEVEARRYGYTF
>-|TRBV7-3|TRBJ2-1|TRBD2
TGTGCCAGCAGCGCCGCTAGCGGGAGCGGCAATGAGCAGTTCTTC
CASSAASGSGNEQFF
>-|TRBV5-1|TRBJ1-1|-
TGCGCCAGCAGCCCGTTAGGGGGGACCATGAACACTGAAGCTTTCTTT
CASSPLGGTMNTEAFF
>-|TRBV11-2|TRBJ1-5|-
TGTGCCAGCAGCTTAGTGGTGGGGGTTCGAAATCAGCCCCAGCATTTT
CASSLVVGVRNQPQHF
>-|TRBV2|TRBJ2-7|TRBD2
TGTGCCAGCAGGGAAAGATGGGGGGGGTACGAGCAGTACTTC
CASRERWGGYEQYF
>-|TRBV29-1|TRBJ1-1|TRBD1
TGCAGCGCTGGACAGGGAAGATCAGTAGGAACTGAAGCTTTCTTT
CSAGQGRSVGTEAFF
>-|TRBV10-3|TRBJ2-7|TRBD1
TGTGCCATCTCCGGGACAGAGAACTACGAGCAGTACTTC
CAISGTENYEQYF
>-|TRBV19|TRBJ1-2|TRBD1
TGTGCCAGTAAGGGACAGGGCAACTATGGCTACACCTTC
CASKGQGNYGYTF
>-|TRBV7-2|TRBJ1-2|-
TGTGCCAGCAGCCGGAGCGGAGGGAACTATGGCTACACCTTC
CASSRSGGNYGYTF
>-|TRBV11-2|TRBJ1-1|-
TGTGCCAGCAGCGTATCGGGACTGATTTACACTGAAGCTTTCTTT
CASSVSGLIYTEAFF
>once|TRBV7-9|TRBJ1-1|-
TGTGCCAGCAGCTTAGTAGGGGGACAGAACACTGAAGCTTTCTTT
CASSLVGGQNTEAFF
>-|TRBV4-2|TRBJ2-3|-
TGTGCCAGCAGCCAAGCGGGGATGGAGACAGATACGCAGTATTTT
CASSQAGMETDTQYF
>-|TRBV5-1|TRBJ1-4|TRBD1
TGCGCCAGCAGCAGGACGGGACAGGGAGGAGGATATGAAAAACTGTTTTTT
CASSRTGQGGGYEKLFF
>-|TRBV30|TRBJ2-7|TRBD2
TGTGCCTGGAGAGGGACTAGCGGTCCCTACGAGCAGTACTTC
CAWRGTSGPYEQYF
>-|TRBV19|TRBJ2-7|-
TGTGCCAGTACCGCCTCGGCGGGCGGTTCCTACGAGCAGTACTTC
CASTASAGGSYEQYF